Following are 31 T cell receptor beta chains from one sample sequenced in a study of Ad26.COV2.S vaccination and SARS-CoV-2 variants. As for treatment: around 19 received Ad26.COV2.S at low or high dose, single or two shots; a few received placebo; per-sample allocation not given. Specimens were obtained on day 63 following the first vaccine or placebo injection. Data came from immunoSEQ multiplex PCR; TCRdb stores just in-frame clones and leaves some out. The sample contains about 500,000 clones, 89% of which appear only once. Sequences were derived from peripheral blood, sampled in a trial of Ad26.COV2.S vaccine versus placebo. Receptors were obtained from a person aged 18 to 65 who received the Ad26.COV2.S COVID-19 vaccine or a placebo.

DNA for the CDR3: TGTGCCAGCAGCTTACCCCAGACAGGGTACACTGAAGCTTTCTTT. Encoded protein: CASSLPQTGYTEAFF. The chain uses TRBV11-2 and TRBJ1-1; 7 bases are a match to TRBD1. The CDR3 has 15 amino acids. Germline V CDR1 and CDR2: SGHAT, FQNNGV. J lost 3 bases, V lost 2 bases, and 6 bases had no gene match.

In this sample, this clone turned up once. CDR3 bases: TGTGCCAGCAGCTTTTACGGGCGGCGGTCTGGCGATTCCTACGAGCAGTACTTC. Its protein is CASSFYGRRSGDSYEQYF. V gene TRBV13 combines with J gene TRBJ2-7; D gene unclear. Germline V gene lookup returns CDR1 PRHDT and CDR2 FYEKMQ (reference sequence). There are 18 residues in the CDR3. V was shortened by 3 bases and J by 1 base, with 22 bases between the two germline ends. Based on the CDR3 plus reference TRBV13 and TRBJ2-7, the full variable domain is AAGVIQSPRHLIKEKRETATLKCYPIPRHDTVYWYQQGPGQDPQFLISFYEKMQSDKGSIPDRFSAQQFSDYHSELNMSSLELGDSALYFCASSFYGRRSGDSYEQYFGPGTRLTVT.

This clone was seen more than once but under ten times. The chain couples TRBV18 to TRBJ1-3; D is unresolved. The germline V gene has CDR1 KGHSH and CDR2 LQKENI. The germline V and J ends were trimmed by 2 bases and 3 bases, with 11 bases remaining between them. The CDR3 contains 15 residues. The CDR3 nucleotides are TGTGCCAGCTCACCAGAGACTCTGCGTGGAAACACCATATATTTT. Residues: CASSPETLRGNTIYF.

The rearrangement links TRBV11-2 to TRBJ2-1, with 12 bases matching TRBD2. CDR3 length: 15 amino acids. With 5 bases clipped from V and 7 bases from J, the junction kept 6 bases outside the gene matches. Germline V gene data show CDR1 as SGHAT and CDR2 as FQNNGV. CDR3 region: CASSPSGRAGNEQFF. The CDR3 DNA reads as TGTGCCAGCAGCCCTAGCGGGAGGGCCGGGAATGAGCAGTTCTTC.

The rearrangement uses TRBV6-6 and TRBJ2-7; possible D gene TRBD2, 5 bases. The CDR3 covers 14 residues. Germline V gives CDR1 MNHNY, CDR2 SVGAGI (reference sequence). V was cut by 3 bases and J by 3 bases, with 12 bases left in between. The chain's CDR3 is CASSYNGVNYEQYF. As DNA, the CDR3 is TGTGCCAGCAGTTATAACGGGGTGAACTACGAGCAGTACTTC.

The chain recombines TRBV14 with TRBJ1-3, with 7 bases lining up with TRBD1. This CDR3 spans 15 amino acids. V gave up 5 bases and J gave up 0 bases; unmatched junction bases: 4. Germline V lookup: CDR1 SGHDN, CDR2 FVKESK. Here the CDR3 DNA reads TGTGCCAGCAGCTTACAGGGGATCTCTGGAAACACCATATATTTT. As protein: CASSLQGISGNTIYF.

The chain couples TRBV11-3 to TRBJ2-5; no firm D call. Germline values: CDR1 SGHNT, CDR2 YENEEA. The CDR3 has 16 amino acids. V lost 0 bases to trimming and J lost 8 bases, with 19 bases between them. CDR3 amino acids: CASSLDSGGTVGTQYF. The CDR3 nucleotides are TGTGCCAGCAGCTTAGATTCCGGCGGAACGGTGGGAACCCAGTACTTC.

This chain joins TRBV30 and TRBJ2-7; 9 bases fit TRBD1. CDR3 length equals 11 residues. The germline CDR1 and CDR2 sequences are GTSNPN and SVGIG (reference sequence). After removal of 8 bases from V and 7 bases from J, the junction contained 6 bases not matched to a gene. CDR3 sequence (DNA): TGTGCCCTGGGACAGGGTGGTGAGCAGTACTTC. Its translation is CALGQGGEQYF.

With respect to this clone: The sample contains more than one DNA sequence encoding this CDR3. The V call is TRBV19, the J call TRBJ2-1, with D possibly TRBD1 on 6 matching bases. CDR1 is LNHDA and CDR2 is SQIVND in the germline V gene (reference sequence). The V gene lost 3 bases and the J gene lost 0 bases, with 6 bases spanning the gap. The CDR3 loop spans 14 amino acids. The CDR3 spells CASSIRGSYNEQFF. In DNA form, the CDR3 reads TGTGCCAGTAGTATCAGGGGCTCCTACAATGAGCAGTTCTTC.

This chain links TRBV14 with TRBJ1-3; D gene unclear. CDR1 and CDR2 (germline): SGHDN, FVKESK. Trimming cost V 3 bases and J 0 bases, with 3 bases left between them. CDR3 length equals 13 residues. This CDR3 reads CASSHASGNTIYF. The CDR3 DNA follows: TGTGCCAGCAGCCACGCCTCTGGAAACACCATATATTTT.

V and J are TRBV28 and TRBJ2-1; TRBD2 matches at 7 bases. With V trimmed by 4 bases and J by 5 bases, 8 bases remained unmatched. Germline V lookup: CDR1 MDHEN, CDR2 SYDVKM. The CDR3 is made up of 15 amino acids. This CDR3 is CASSSRRGSNNEQFF. The CDR3 nucleotides are TGTGCCAGCAGTTCGAGGCGCGGGAGCAACAATGAGCAGTTCTTC. The entire variable domain, with the rest obtained from reference TRBV28 and TRBJ2-1, is as follows: DVKVTQSSRYLVKRTGEKVFLECVQDMDHENMFWYRQDPGLGLRLIYFSYDVKMKEKGDIPEGYSVSREKKERFSLILESASTNQTSMYLCASSSRRGSNNEQFFGPGTRLTVL.

This chain joins TRBV7-2 and TRBJ1-3; D call uncertain. The CDR3 consists of 13 residues. With 5 bases removed from V and 9 bases from J, the gap between germline ends came to 14 bases. Germline V CDR1 and CDR2: SGHTA, FQGNSA. The CDR3 loop is CASSRSLGGTIYF. CDR3 in DNA: TGTGCCAGCAGCCGGAGTCTTGGTGGCACCATATATTTT.

J is TRBJ1-2 and V is TRBV25-1; D not certain. Trimming removed 7 bases at V and 7 bases at J, with 13 bases between. Germline V gives CDR1 MGHDK, CDR2 SYGVNS. The CDR3 contains 12 residues. CDR3 nucleotide sequence: TGTGCCAGCACCAATGGTTTTGGTGGCTACACCTTC. It translates to CASTNGFGGYTF.

The gene calls are TRBV27 and TRBJ1-3, with 7 bases aligning to TRBD1. This CDR3 has 16 amino acids. Germline CDR1 reads MNHEY; CDR2 reads SMNVEV (reference sequence). With 5 bases clipped from V and 0 bases from J, the junction kept 7 bases outside the gene matches. CDR3 sequence (DNA): TGTGCCAGCAGTCCCTGGACAGGCCGCTCTGGAAACACCATATATTTT. Protein sequence: CASSPWTGRSGNTIYF.

The chain combines TRBV2 with TRBJ2-3; 8 nucleotides agree with TRBD2. Germline-derived CDR1 and CDR2 are SNHLY and FYNNEI. This CDR3 is 15 amino acids long. The V segment lost 6 bases and the J segment 4 bases; nucleotides outside the gene matches: 9. In nucleotides, the CDR3 is TGTGCCAGCAGGGAGTCTAGCGGGCACCCAGATACGCAGTATTTT. Amino acids: CASRESSGHPDTQYF. The full variable domain, its missing parts supplied by reference TRBV2 and TRBJ2-3, is EPEVTQTPSHQVTQMGQEVILRCVPISNHLYFYWYRQILGQKVEFLVSFYNNEISEKSEIFDDQFSVERPDGSNFTLKIRSTKLEDSAMYFCASRESSGHPDTQYFGPGTRLTVL.

The gene calls are TRBV6-5 and TRBJ2-3, with 14 positions matching TRBD2. CDR3 length: 15 residues. V lost 4 bases, J lost 6 bases, and 3 bases stayed unmatched. Germline CDR1 MNHEY, CDR2 SVGAGI. CDR3 residues: CASSSGLAGVDTQYF. In nucleotides, the CDR3 is TGTGCCAGCAGTTCGGGACTAGCGGGAGTTGATACGCAGTATTTT.

This sequence joins TRBV5-1 and TRBJ1-2, with 8 bases matching TRBD1. There are 15 residues in the CDR3. CDR1 is SGHRS and CDR2 is YFSETQ in the germline V gene. With 4 bases clipped from V and 2 bases from J, the junction kept 7 bases outside the gene matches. The CDR3 DNA reads as TGCGCCAGCAGCGCAACAGGGGGACCGAACTATGGCTACACCTTC. It encodes CASSATGGPNYGYTF.

The rearrangement uses TRBV9 and TRBJ1-2; D remains unclear. Germline V gene data show CDR1 as SGDLS and CDR2 as YYNGEE. This CDR3 is 16 amino acids long. Trimming cost V 1 base and J 1 base, with 14 bases left between them. CDR3 DNA sequence: TGTGCCAGCAGCGTATCCGTCCCAGGCCTTAACTATGGCTACACCTTC. Its protein product is CASSVSVPGLNYGYTF.

The chain links TRBV6-6 to TRBJ2-5, with a possible D match to TRBD1 (6 bases). The CDR3 consists of 13 residues. CDR1 MNHNY and CDR2 SVGAGI come from the germline V gene (reference sequence). V lost 4 bases, J lost 2 bases, and 8 bases lay in between. CDR3 residues: CASSFGQQETQYF. The CDR3 nucleotides read TGTGCCAGCAGTTTCGGACAGCAAGAGACCCAGTACTTC.

The rearrangement joins TRBV2 to TRBJ1-1, with 7 bases fitting TRBD1. This CDR3 has 13 amino acids. The V and J ends lost 7 bases and 10 bases, in that order; junction bases with no gene match: 12. Germline CDR1 is SNHLY and CDR2 is FYNNEI. The CDR3 here is CASMVLTKGAAFF. The CDR3 coding sequence is TGTGCCAGCATGGTTTTAACGAAGGGGGCAGCTTTCTTT.

The J gene is TRBJ2-1, the V gene TRBV5-1; D uncertain. Trimming cost V 3 bases and J 7 bases, with 14 bases left between them. The CDR3 extends over 14 amino acids. The germline V gene has CDR1 SGHRS and CDR2 YFSETQ. The CDR3 spells CASSWGRAINEQFF. The CDR3 bases are TGCGCCAGCAGCTGGGGTCGGGCTATAAATGAGCAGTTCTTC.

The V and J genes are TRBV6-1 and TRBJ2-1; TRBD2 aligns across 10 bases. This CDR3 region has 14 residues. Germline CDR1 MNHNS, CDR2 SASEGT. The V and J ends lost 0 bases and 9 bases, in that order; junction bases with no gene match: 2. CDR3 in DNA: TGTGCCAGCAGTGAAGCCTGGACTAGCGGTGAGCAGTTCTTC. It encodes CASSEAWTSGEQFF.

V gene TRBV9 combines with J gene TRBJ2-1; D remains unclear. Between the trimmed V and J ends, which lost 4 bases and 8 bases, there was a span of 16 bases. Germline V gene sequence: CDR1 SGDLS, CDR2 YYNGEE. The CDR3 is made up of 14 amino acids. The CDR3 coding sequence is TGTGCCAGCAGCCTTACAATATCCGGCGATGAGCAGTTCTTC. This encodes CASSLTISGDEQFF.

This chain uses TRBV5-1 with TRBJ2-3; D not certain. Germline-derived CDR1 and CDR2 are SGHRS and YFSETQ. Between the trimmed V and J ends, which lost 0 bases and 2 bases, there was a span of 4 bases. This CDR3 has 13 residues. The CDR3 spells CASSLGPTDTQYF. In nucleotides, the CDR3 is TGCGCCAGCAGCTTGGGACCCACAGATACGCAGTATTTT.

This clone has only a few counts. This chain connects TRBV19 to TRBJ2-3; 12 bases map to TRBD2. CDR3 length: 18 amino acids. CDR1 and CDR2 from the germline V gene are LNHDA and SQIVND (reference sequence). J was trimmed by 1 base and V by 2 bases; bases with no gene match: 7. The CDR3 coding sequence is TGTGCCAGTAGTATACCCCCCCGGACTAGCGGGGGCACAGATACGCAGTATTTT. Translated, it gives CASSIPPRTSGGTDTQYF.

The J gene is TRBJ2-1, the V gene TRBV28; 11 bases are shared with TRBD2. V shed 6 bases and J 9 bases; nucleotides not matched to a gene: 10. Germline V gives CDR1 MDHEN, CDR2 SYDVKM. CDR3 size: 15 residues. CDR3 bases: TGTGCCAGCAGCCTACTAGCGGGGGCCCTCGGTGAGCAGTTCTTC. Translated: CASSLLAGALGEQFF.

This clone was detected only once. The genes are TRBV19 and TRBJ1-1; maybe TRBD1 (5 bases). The CDR3 is 14 amino acids. V shed 1 base and J shed 5 bases, with 11 bases lying between them. The germline CDR1 and CDR2 sequences are LNHDA and SQIVND (reference sequence). The CDR3 coding sequence is TGTGCCAGTAGTATAGTCGGGGACTTGACTGAAGCTTTCTTT. Residues: CASSIVGDLTEAFF.

The genes are TRBV30 and TRBJ2-1; no definite D call. Germline assignment: CDR1 GTSNPN and CDR2 SVGIG (reference sequence). The CDR3 is 14 amino acids. Deletions cut 4 bases from V and 0 bases from J, with 10 bases between. The CDR3 nucleotides are TGTGCCTGGACTCCTGATGGCTCCTACAATGAGCAGTTCTTC. Its protein product is CAWTPDGSYNEQFF.

V is TRBV28 and J is TRBJ2-6; 9 bases agree with TRBD1. Germline V gives CDR1 MDHEN, CDR2 SYDVKM. This CDR3 is 17 amino acids long. Germline trimming cut 6 bases from V and 3 bases from J; bases unmatched to any gene: 9. CDR3 DNA sequence: TGTGCCAGCAGACCCACCACAGGGGGCTTTGGGGCCAACGTCCTGACTTTC. It is translated as CASRPTTGGFGANVLTF.

The rearrangement joins TRBV29-1 to TRBJ1-2; TRBD1 might be the D (5 bases). CDR3 length: 12 residues. Trimming stripped 3 bases from V and 4 bases from J, with 9 bases between. Germline CDR1 reads SQVTM; CDR2 reads ANQGSEA. The DNA for the CDR3 is TGCAGCGTTGAGGGGGACTTCTATGGCTACACCTTC. The encoded protein is CSVEGDFYGYTF.

This chain uses TRBV7-2 with TRBJ2-1; no firm D call. V was shortened by 5 bases and J by 2 bases, with 13 bases between the two germline ends. The CDR3 spans 15 residues. CDR1 and CDR2 from the germline V gene are SGHTA and FQGNSA. CDR3 region: CASSPNGRTYNEQFF. CDR3 nucleotide sequence: TGTGCCAGCAGCCCGAACGGAAGGACCTACAATGAGCAGTTCTTC.